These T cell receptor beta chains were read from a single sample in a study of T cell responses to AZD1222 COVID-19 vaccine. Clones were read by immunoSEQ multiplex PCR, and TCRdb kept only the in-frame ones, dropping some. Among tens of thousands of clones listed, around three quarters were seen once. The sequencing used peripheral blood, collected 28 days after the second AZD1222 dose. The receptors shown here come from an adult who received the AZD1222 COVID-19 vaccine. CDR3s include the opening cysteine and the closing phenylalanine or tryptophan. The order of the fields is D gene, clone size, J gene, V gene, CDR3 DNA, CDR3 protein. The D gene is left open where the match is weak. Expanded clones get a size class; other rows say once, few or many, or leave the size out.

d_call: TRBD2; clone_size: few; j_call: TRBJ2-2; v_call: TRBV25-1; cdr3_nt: TGTGCCAGCGACGGGACTAGCGGAGTCACCGGGGAGCTGTTTTTT; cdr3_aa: CASDGTSGVTGELFF
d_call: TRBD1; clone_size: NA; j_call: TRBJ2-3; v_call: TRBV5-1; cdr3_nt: TGCGCCAGCAGCTCCGGGACAGGGTTGGGAGATACGCAGTATTTT; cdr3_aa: CASSSGTGLGDTQYF
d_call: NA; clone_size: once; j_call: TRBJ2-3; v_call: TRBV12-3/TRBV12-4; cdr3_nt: TGTGCCAGCAGAAAAACAGATACGCAGTATTTT; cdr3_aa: CASRKTDTQYF
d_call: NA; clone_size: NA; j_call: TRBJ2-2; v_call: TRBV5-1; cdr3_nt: TGCGCCAGCAGCTTGGCCCCCACTAGCACGAACACCGGGGAGCTGTTTTTT; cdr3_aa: CASSLAPTSTNTGELFF
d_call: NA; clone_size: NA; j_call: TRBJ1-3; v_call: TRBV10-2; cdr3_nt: TGCGCCAGCAGTGAGTCTCCCACTGGAAACACCATATATTTT; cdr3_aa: CASSESPTGNTIYF
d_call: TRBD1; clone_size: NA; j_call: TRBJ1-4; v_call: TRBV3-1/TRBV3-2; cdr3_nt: TGTGCCAGCAGCCAATCGACAGGGTTTGAGGAAAAACTGTTTTTT; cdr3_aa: CASSQSTGFEEKLFF
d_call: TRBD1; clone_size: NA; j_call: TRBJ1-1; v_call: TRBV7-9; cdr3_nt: TGTGCCAGCAGCCCCGGGACAGGGGGGGAAGCTTTCTTT; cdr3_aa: CASSPGTGGEAFF
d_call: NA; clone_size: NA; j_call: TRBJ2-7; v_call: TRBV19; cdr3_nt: TGTGCCACCTCCCCGACAGGACAACCATACGAGCAGTACTTC; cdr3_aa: CATSPTGQPYEQYF
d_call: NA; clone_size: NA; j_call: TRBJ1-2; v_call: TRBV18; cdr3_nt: TGTGCCAGCTCACCGGCGGGCGAACGTCGGGGTGGCTACACCTTC; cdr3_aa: CASSPAGERRGGYTF
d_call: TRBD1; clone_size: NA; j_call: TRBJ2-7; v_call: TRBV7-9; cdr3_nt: TGTGCCAGCAGCTTCGGACAGGAGTTTACCTACGAGCAGTACTTC; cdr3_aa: CASSFGQEFTYEQYF
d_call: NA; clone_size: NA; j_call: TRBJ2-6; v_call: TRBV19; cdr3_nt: TGTGCCAGTAGTACTCCTCAGGTACCAAGCTCTGGGGCCAACGTCCTGACTTTC; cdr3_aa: CASSTPQVPSSGANVLTF
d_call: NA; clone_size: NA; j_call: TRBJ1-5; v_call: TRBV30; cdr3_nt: TGTGCCTGGAGTATAAATAGCAATCAGCCCCAGCATTTT; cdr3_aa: CAWSINSNQPQHF
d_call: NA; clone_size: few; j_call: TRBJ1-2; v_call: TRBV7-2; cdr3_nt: TGTGCCAGCAGCTTAATGGGCGCCGCTAACTATGGCTACACCTTC; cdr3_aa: CASSLMGAANYGYTF
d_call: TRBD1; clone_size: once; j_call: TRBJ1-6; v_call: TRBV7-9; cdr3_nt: TGTGCCAGCAGCTTACAGGGGGGGAATTCACCCCTCCACTTT; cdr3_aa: CASSLQGGNSPLHF
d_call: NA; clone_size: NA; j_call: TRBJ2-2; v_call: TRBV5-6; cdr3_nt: TGTGCCAGCAGCCTCCTAACCGGGGAGCTGTTTTTT; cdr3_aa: CASSLLTGELFF
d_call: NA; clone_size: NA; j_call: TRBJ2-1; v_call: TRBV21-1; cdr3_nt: TGTGCCAGCAGCAAAACTTTGAGTGAGCAGTTCTTC; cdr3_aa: CASSKTLSEQFF
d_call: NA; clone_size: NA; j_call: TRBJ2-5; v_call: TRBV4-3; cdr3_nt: TGCGCCAGCAGCCAAGGTCGCCAGGGGAAGACCCAGTACTTC; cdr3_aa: CASSQGRQGKTQYF
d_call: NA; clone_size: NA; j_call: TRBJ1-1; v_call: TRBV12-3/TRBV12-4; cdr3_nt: TGTGCCAGCAGTGATCTGGTGATGGCTTTCTTT; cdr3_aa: CASSDLVMAFF
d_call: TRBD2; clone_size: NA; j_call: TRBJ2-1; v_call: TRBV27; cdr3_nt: TGTGCCAGCAGAACACGAGCGGGAGGTGGGAATGAGCAGTTCTTC; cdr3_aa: CASRTRAGGGNEQFF
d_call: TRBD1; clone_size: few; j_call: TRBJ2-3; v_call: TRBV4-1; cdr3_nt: TGCGCCAGCAGCCCCGGGACAGAATCAGATACGCAGTATTTT; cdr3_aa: CASSPGTESDTQYF
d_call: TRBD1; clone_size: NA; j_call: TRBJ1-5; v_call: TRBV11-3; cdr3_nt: TGTGCCAGCAGCCTGAGAGGGGGCCATCAGCCCCAGCATTTT; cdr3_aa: CASSLRGGHQPQHF
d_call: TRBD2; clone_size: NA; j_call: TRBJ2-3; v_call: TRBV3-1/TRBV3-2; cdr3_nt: TGTGCCAGCAGCCAATCTAGCGGGGGGGCAGATACGCAGTATTTT; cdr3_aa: CASSQSSGGADTQYF
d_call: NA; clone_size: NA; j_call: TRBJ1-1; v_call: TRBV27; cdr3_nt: TGTGCCAGCAGTCAGCAGGGTTGGGGGGGGAACGCTGAAGCTTTCTTT; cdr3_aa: CASSQQGWGGNAEAFF
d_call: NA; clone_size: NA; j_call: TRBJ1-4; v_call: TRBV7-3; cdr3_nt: TGTGCCAGCACTCGGCCCCCTGAAAAACTGTTTTTT; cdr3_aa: CASTRPPEKLFF
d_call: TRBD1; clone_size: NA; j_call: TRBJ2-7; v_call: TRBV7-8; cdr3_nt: TGTGCCAGCAGCTCCGGCCAGGGGGCCTCCTACGAGCAGTACTTC; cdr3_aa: CASSSGQGASYEQYF
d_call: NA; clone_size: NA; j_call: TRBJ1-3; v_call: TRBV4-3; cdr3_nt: TGCGCCAGCAGCCAAGAGGAGGACTTCTCTGGAAACACCATATATTTT; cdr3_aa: CASSQEEDFSGNTIYF
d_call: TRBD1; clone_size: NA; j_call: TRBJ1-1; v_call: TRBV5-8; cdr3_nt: TGTGCCAGCAGATCCCAGGGGGCCCTCCTATACACTGAAGCTTTCTTT; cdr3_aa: CASRSQGALLYTEAFF
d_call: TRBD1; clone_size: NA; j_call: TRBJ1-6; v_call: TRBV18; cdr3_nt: TGTGCCAGCTCACCAGGGACAGCAAATAATTCACCCCTCCACTTT; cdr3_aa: CASSPGTANNSPLHF
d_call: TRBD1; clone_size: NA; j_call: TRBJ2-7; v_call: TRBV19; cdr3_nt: TGTGCCAGTAGTATAGACATCCGGGACAGCGCCTACGAGCAGTACTTC; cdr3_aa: CASSIDIRDSAYEQYF
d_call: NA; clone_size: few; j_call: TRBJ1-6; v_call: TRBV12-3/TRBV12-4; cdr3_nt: TGTGCCAGCAGTTTAGGCTCAACCCTCCACTTT; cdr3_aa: CASSLGSTLHF
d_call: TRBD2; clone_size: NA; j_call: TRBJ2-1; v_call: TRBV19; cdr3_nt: TGTGCCAGTAGTCGGGGACTAGCGGGGGGATCCTACTACAATGAGCAGTTCTTC; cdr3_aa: CASSRGLAGGSYYNEQFF
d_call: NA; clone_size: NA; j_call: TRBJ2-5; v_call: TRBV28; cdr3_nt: TGTGCCAGCAGTTCCGGACAGTCGCCCGGGACCCAGTACTTC; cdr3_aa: CASSSGQSPGTQYF
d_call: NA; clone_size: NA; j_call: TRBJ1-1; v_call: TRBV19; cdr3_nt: TGTGCCAGTAGAACTACGTTCGGACCTGAAGCTTTCTTT; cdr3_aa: CASRTTFGPEAFF
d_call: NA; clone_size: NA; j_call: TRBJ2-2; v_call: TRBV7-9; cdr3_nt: TGTGCCAGCAGCCTTACGAGGAACACCGGGGAGCTGTTTTTT; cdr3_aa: CASSLTRNTGELFF
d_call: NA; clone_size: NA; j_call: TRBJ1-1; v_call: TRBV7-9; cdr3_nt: TGTGCCAGCAGCTTAATCGGGGGGAACACTGAAGCTTTCTTT; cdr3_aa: CASSLIGGNTEAFF
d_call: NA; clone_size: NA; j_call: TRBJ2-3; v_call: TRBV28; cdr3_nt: TGTGCCAGCAGTAGAAGGGGGGCGTTAACTAGCACAGATACGCAGTATTTT; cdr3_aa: CASSRRGALTSTDTQYF
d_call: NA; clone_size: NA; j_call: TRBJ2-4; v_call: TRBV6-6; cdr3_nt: TGTGCCAGCGAGTTGGGGGGAGCCAAAAACATTCAGTACTTC; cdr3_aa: CASELGGAKNIQYF
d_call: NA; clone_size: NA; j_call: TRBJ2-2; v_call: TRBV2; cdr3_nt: TGTGCCAGCAGGGCCACCGGACCCAGCACCGGGGAGCTGTTTTTT; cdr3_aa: CASRATGPSTGELFF
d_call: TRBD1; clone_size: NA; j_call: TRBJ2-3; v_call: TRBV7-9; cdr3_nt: TGTGCCAGCAGCTTACGGACAGGGGGCCCCACAGATACGCAGTATTTT; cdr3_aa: CASSLRTGGPTDTQYF
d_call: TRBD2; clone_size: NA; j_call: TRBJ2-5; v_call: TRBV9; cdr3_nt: TGTGCCAGCAGCCAGGAGGGACTAGACCAAGAGACCCAGTACTTC; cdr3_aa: CASSQEGLDQETQYF
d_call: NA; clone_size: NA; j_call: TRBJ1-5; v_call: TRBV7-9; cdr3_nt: TGTGCCAGCAGCTTAACAGGGACGGGCAATCAGCCCCAGCATTTT; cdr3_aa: CASSLTGTGNQPQHF
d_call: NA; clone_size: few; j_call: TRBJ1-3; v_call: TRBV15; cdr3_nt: TGTGCCACCAGCAGAGAGGGAGACACCATATATTTT; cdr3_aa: CATSREGDTIYF
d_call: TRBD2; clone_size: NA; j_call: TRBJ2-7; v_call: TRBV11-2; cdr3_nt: TGTGCCAGCAGCCGAACTAGCGGGAGGGCGGGGGAGCAGTACTTC; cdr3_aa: CASSRTSGRAGEQYF
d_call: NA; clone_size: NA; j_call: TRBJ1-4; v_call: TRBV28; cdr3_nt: TGTGCCAGCGCCGGGCCCCAGTCTAATGAAAAACTGTTTTTT; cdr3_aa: CASAGPQSNEKLFF
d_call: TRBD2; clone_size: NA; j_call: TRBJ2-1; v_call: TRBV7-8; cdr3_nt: TGTGCCAGCAGCATTAGCGGGGGAAGCTCCTACAATGAGCAGTTCTTC; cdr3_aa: CASSISGGSSYNEQFF
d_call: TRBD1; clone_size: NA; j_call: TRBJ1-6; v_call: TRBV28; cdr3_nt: TGTGCCAGCAGTCTCCCGGGACAGGGTAATAATTCACCCCTCCACTTT; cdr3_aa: CASSLPGQGNNSPLHF
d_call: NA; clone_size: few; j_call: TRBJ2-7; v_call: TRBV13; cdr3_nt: TGTGCCAGCGGGCCCAGGAGCTCCTACGAGCAGTACTTC; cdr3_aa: CASGPRSSYEQYF
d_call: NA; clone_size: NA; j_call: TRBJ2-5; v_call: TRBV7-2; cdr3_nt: TGTGCCAGCAGCTTACAGGTCCGGGAGACCCAGTACTTC; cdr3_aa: CASSLQVRETQYF
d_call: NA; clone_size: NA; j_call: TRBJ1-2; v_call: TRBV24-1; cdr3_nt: TGTGCCACCAGTGAAAGCGCTAACTATGGCTACACCTTC; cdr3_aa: CATSESANYGYTF